Listed here are 27 T cell receptor beta chains from one sample, sequenced in a study of blood T cells in healthy people across ages. Through a sample-barcoded 5' primer and a J-beta primer mix, a second PCR was run for 7 to 11 cycles. Using its own MiXCR run on the 5' RACE reads, TCRdb lists one record per CDR3 protein. This table holds more than 500,000 distinct CDR3 sequences, 25% to 35% found once. The sample was also linked to a second study, of T cells of mothers and their children.

The sequenced sample consisted of blood. These receptors were collected from a boy younger than 10 in good health.

The V and J genes are TRBV5-1 and TRBJ1-2, with D possibly matching TRBD1 (6 bases). The CDR3 is 15 residues long. The germline gives CDR1 SGHRS, CDR2 YFSETQ. V was trimmed by 2 bases and J by 8 bases, leaving 19 bases between them. CDR3 bases: TGCGCCAGCAGCTTACGCGGAGACAGGTCTGCGGGCTACACCTTC. It codes for CASSLRGDRSAGYTF.

V gene TRBV5-1 combines with J gene TRBJ2-7, with TRBD1 matching over 7 bases. Germline-derived CDR1 and CDR2 are SGHRS and YFSETQ. This CDR3 contains 12 residues. V lost 4 bases, J lost 5 bases, and 3 bases stayed unmatched. This CDR3 reads CASSNDRDEQYF. The DNA of the CDR3 is TGCGCCAGCAGCAACGACAGGGACGAGCAGTACTTC.

The V gene is TRBV9, the J gene TRBJ2-5; D tentatively fits TRBD1 or TRBD2 (5 bases each). Between the trimmed V and J ends, which lost 2 bases and 3 bases, there was a span of 14 bases. CDR1 is SGDLS, CDR2 YYNGEE, per germline. The CDR3 runs 15 residues. CDR3 loop: CASSVSGTEEETQYF. The CDR3 DNA reads as TGTGCCAGCAGCGTGTCCGGGACGGAAGAAGAGACCCAGTACTTC.

This sequence joins TRBV7-3 and TRBJ2-2; D is undetermined. The CDR3 is 16 residues long. Trimming stripped 4 bases from V and 0 bases from J, with 12 bases between. Germline V lookup: CDR1 SGHTA, CDR2 FQGTGA. In DNA form, the CDR3 reads TGTGCCAGCAGCTCTGCTTCAGGTTCGAACACCGGGGAGCTGTTTTTT. Translated: CASSSASGSNTGELFF.

V usage is TRBV6-2 or TRBV6-3 and J usage is TRBJ2-4; no definite D call. Per the germline V gene, CDR1 is MNHEY and CDR2 is SVGEGT. This CDR3 has 12 amino acids. V dropped 8 bases and J dropped 0 bases, with 5 bases sitting between them. The CDR3 here is CASAIAKNIQYF. The CDR3 bases are TGTGCCAGCGCGATAGCCAAAAACATTCAGTACTTC.

A few counts support this clonotype. The J gene is TRBJ2-1, the V gene TRBV6-2 or TRBV6-3; TRBD2 aligns across 11 bases. The CDR3 runs to 15 residues. J lost 7 bases, V lost 6 bases, and 8 bases had no gene match. Germline lookup yields CDR1 MNHEY and CDR2 SVGEGT. The CDR3 region is CASSPGLAGINEQFF. Here the CDR3 DNA reads TGTGCCAGCAGCCCCGGACTAGCGGGTATAAATGAGCAGTTCTTC.

This chain uses TRBV2 with TRBJ2-3; 11 nucleotides agree with TRBD2. With 4 bases clipped from V and 5 bases from J, the junction kept 8 bases outside the gene matches. Germline V CDR1 and CDR2: SNHLY, FYNNEI. CDR3 length: 16 residues. For the CDR3, the DNA is TGTGCCAGCAGTGGACTAGCGGGGAACTTGGGAGATACGCAGTATTTT. It is translated as CASSGLAGNLGDTQYF.

This clonotype was seen a few times. The V gene is TRBV6-1, the J gene TRBJ1-1, with a tentative D call TRBD1 (5 bases). The CDR3 runs 13 residues. V was cut by 8 bases and J by 4 bases, with 14 bases left in between. Germline V CDR1 and CDR2: MNHNS, SASEGT. The CDR3 reads CASPSGGGTEAFF. The CDR3 DNA reads TGTGCCAGCCCTTCCGGGGGGGGCACTGAAGCTTTCTTT.

This clonotype was seen only once. V and J are TRBV12-3 or TRBV12-4 and TRBJ2-5; 8 nucleotides match TRBD1. The J call may be wrong; the DNA end is better matched by TRBJ2-7. This CDR3 has 14 residues. The DNA of the CDR3 is TGTGCCAGCAGTTCCTGGACAGGGCGCTACGAGCAGTACTTC. Translation: CASSSWTGRYEQYF.

This clonotype turned up a few times. The junction departs from the called germline gene at one end, perhaps through a read error. This sequence joins TRBV12-3 or TRBV12-4 and TRBJ1-2; 10 nucleotides agree with TRBD1. The CDR3 runs 12 residues. CDR3 DNA sequence: TGTGCCAGCAGCCGCGGACAGGGGGGCTCCTCCTTC. It codes for CASSRGQGGSSF.

The V gene is TRBV29-1, the J gene TRBJ1-2; possible D gene TRBD1, 6 bases. V was pared by 3 bases and J by 6 bases, with 8 bases between. CDR3 length: 11 residues. Germline CDR1 and CDR2: SQVTM and ANQGSEA. The CDR3 region is CSVEAGDGYTF. Written as DNA, the CDR3 is TGCAGCGTTGAGGCAGGGGATGGCTACACCTTC.

The rearrangement joins TRBV6-5 to TRBJ1-1, with 10 bases that match TRBD1. This CDR3 is 17 amino acids long. The V segment lost 2 bases and the J segment 3 bases; nucleotides outside the gene matches: 9. Per germline, CDR1 MNHEY and CDR2 SVGAGI. DNA for the CDR3: TGTGCCAGCAGTTACCCACCAAGGACAGGGGGAGACACTGAAGCTTTCTTT. Protein: CASSYPPRTGGDTEAFF.

The table lists this clonotype with a few counts. V is TRBV7-9 and J is TRBJ2-5; D may match TRBD1 or TRBD2 (5 bases each). The CDR3 is 12 residues long. Per germline, CDR1 SEHNR and CDR2 FQNEAQ (reference sequence). Trimming shortened V by 7 bases and J by 3 bases, and 9 bases separated the two germline ends. The CDR3 spells CASNLGEETQYF. The DNA for the CDR3 is TGTGCCAGCAACCTGGGGGAAGAGACCCAGTACTTC.

The chain uses TRBV12-3 or TRBV12-4 and TRBJ2-3, with TRBD2 matching 9 bases. CDR3 length: 15 amino acids. V gave up 6 bases and J gave up 1 base; unmatched junction bases: 5. CDR3: CASSTTSGRTDTQYF. The DNA for the CDR3 is TGTGCCAGCAGCACGACTAGCGGTCGCACAGATACGCAGTATTTT.

In its sample, this clonotype was seen a few times. The chain couples TRBV12-3 or TRBV12-4 to TRBJ1-1; 11 bases line up with TRBD1. V trimming: 4 bases; J trimming: 12 bases; junction bases outside the gene matches: 13. The length of the CDR3 is 15 residues. CDR3 sequence: CASSSPADRGRMPFF. CDR3 DNA: TGTGCCAGCAGTTCTCCAGCGGACAGGGGGCGTATGCCTTTCTTT.

V and J are TRBV7-8 and TRBJ1-1; 11 nucleotides match TRBD1. The V gene's germline CDR1 is SGHVS and CDR2 FQNEAQ. The CDR3 spans 16 residues. V lost 5 bases and J lost 5; bases outside the gene matches: 10. The CDR3 DNA follows: TGTGCCAGCAGCACCCCTGGGACAGGGGGAGAAACTGAAGCTTTCTTT. The encoded protein is CASSTPGTGGETEAFF.

This chain joins TRBV20-1 and TRBJ2-1, with D possibly matching TRBD2 (6 bases). This CDR3 region has 16 residues. V lost 0 bases and J 12 bases, leaving 24 bases between the germline ends. Germline V lookup: CDR1 DFQATT, CDR2 SNEGSKA (reference sequence). The CDR3 DNA follows: TGCAGTGCTAGAGATCAGTATGGCGGGGTCGATTCGGGGCAGTTCTTC. Its protein product is CSARDQYGGVDSGQFF.

This clonotype was picked up a small number of times. The rearrangement uses TRBV4-3 and TRBJ2-1, with D perhaps given as TRBD1 or TRBD2 (7 bases each). The DNA end lines up better with TRBJ2-5; the J call may be wrong. Germline-derived CDR1 and CDR2 are LGHNA and YSLEER. The CDR3 is 16 amino acids. The CDR3 bases are TGCGCCAGCAGCCAAGACAGGGGCAGGGGGGGAGAGACCCAGTACTTC. It translates to CASSQDRGRGGETQYF.

This clonotype was recorded only once. V usage is TRBV14 and J usage is TRBJ2-2; D call uncertain. The CDR3 spans 13 residues. From germline, CDR1 is SGHDN and CDR2 FVKESK. V dropped 0 bases and J dropped 7 bases, with 6 bases sitting between them. The CDR3 sequence is CASSQDGVGELFF. The CDR3 DNA sequence: TGTGCCAGCAGCCAAGATGGGGTCGGGGAGCTGTTTTTT.

This chain connects TRBV20-1 to TRBJ2-5, with TRBD2 matching over 10 bases. The J call is uncertain, as TRBJ2-1 better fits the DNA end. CDR1 and CDR2 (germline): DFQATT, SNEGSKA (reference sequence). The CDR3 covers 16 residues. CDR3 sequence (DNA): TGCAGTGCTAGAGACCAGCGGGAGGGCCGGGTATATGAGCAGTTCTTC. Translated, it gives CSARDQREGRVYEQFF.

The gene calls are TRBV6-1 and TRBJ2-2, with TRBD2 matching over 8 bases. This CDR3 spans 16 amino acids. Trimming took 2 bases from V and 5 from J; bases not matched to a gene: 7. From germline, CDR1 is MNHNS and CDR2 SASEGT. The DNA for the CDR3 is TGTGCCAGCAGTGAACGATTGGCGGGAGGAACCGGGGAGCTGTTTTTT. Protein product: CASSERLAGGTGELFF.

This clonotype showed up just a few times. This sequence joins TRBV4-3 and TRBJ1-2, with TRBD1 as a possible D gene (5 bases). V was trimmed by 0 bases and J by 2 bases, leaving 19 bases between them. CDR3 length: 18 amino acids. The germline V gene encodes CDR1 LGHNA and CDR2 YSLEER. The CDR3 sequence is CASSQDPPGSTVNYGYTF. Here the CDR3 DNA reads TGCGCCAGCAGCCAAGATCCCCCTGGGTCGACAGTGAACTATGGCTACACCTTC.

This clonotype was recorded a few times. The V call is TRBV13, the J call TRBJ2-1; tentative D call: TRBD2 (5 bases). With 5 bases removed from V and 0 bases from J, the gap between germline ends came to 11 bases. The CDR3 contains 15 residues. The V gene's germline CDR1 is PRHDT and CDR2 FYEKMQ (reference sequence). CDR3 amino acids: CASSPPSISYNEQFF. The CDR3 DNA follows: TGTGCCAGCAGCCCCCCTAGCATCTCCTACAATGAGCAGTTCTTC.

This clonotype was counted only a few times. V and J are TRBV25-1 and TRBJ2-1; 7 bases match TRBD2. There are 15 residues in the CDR3. J lost 0 bases, V lost 3 bases, and 2 bases had no gene match. The germline V gene has CDR1 MGHDK and CDR2 SYGVNS. Here the CDR3 reads CASSETGGSYNEQFF. The CDR3 DNA is TGTGCCAGCAGTGAGACGGGAGGCTCCTACAATGAGCAGTTCTTC.

The V and J genes are TRBV5-6 and TRBJ1-2; D gene ambiguous. This CDR3 spans 11 amino acids. The germline gives CDR1 SGHDT, CDR2 YYEEEE. Trimming cost V 1 base and J 8 bases, with 6 bases left between them. The CDR3 protein is CASSLSGGYTF. CDR3 bases: TGTGCCAGCAGCTTGAGCGGAGGCTACACCTTC.

This clonotype was seen only once. The chain joins TRBV29-1 to TRBJ2-5; 8 bases fit TRBD1. The CDR3 spans 15 residues. The V gene's germline CDR1 is SQVTM and CDR2 ANQGSEA. V shed 6 bases and J 2 bases; nucleotides not matched to a gene: 11. The CDR3 DNA is TGCAGCGTAACGTCACCGGGGACAGGTCAAGAGACCCAGTACTTC. The encoded protein is CSVTSPGTGQETQYF. Full variable domain (missing parts from reference TRBV29-1 and TRBJ2-5): SAVISQKPSRDICQRGTSLTIQCQVDSQVTMMFWYRQQPGQSLTLIATANQGSEATYESGFVIDKFPISRPNLTFSTLTVSNMSPEDSSIYLCSVTSPGTGQETQYFGPGTRLLVL.

The rearrangement links TRBV20-1 to TRBJ2-3; 8 bases match TRBD2. The CDR3 loop spans 12 amino acids. The junction had 2 bases not matched to a gene; V was cut back by 5 bases and J by 4 bases. CDR1 and CDR2 (germline): DFQATT, SNEGSKA (reference sequence). As DNA, the CDR3 is TGCAGTGCTTTCGGGGGGGCAGATACGCAGTATTTT. Encoded protein: CSAFGGADTQYF.